The next 21 T cell receptor beta chains were all read from a single sample in a study of cytomegalovirus exposure and HLA in healthy donors (dated by TCRdb to 2016 to 2017). The library was prepared using the immunoSEQ multiplex PCR assay. For the multiplex PCR, a mixture combining 60 forward primers for TCR Vbeta segments and 13 reverse primers for TCR Jbeta segments was used. TCRdb carries this immuneACCESS record with in-frame sequences only. Its versions omit some clonotypes, under half of them owing to an unresolved V gene in the studies checked, with the rest unexplained. For this sample, the table gives approximately 110,000 clones. The ten top clones hold approximately 6.8% of the sample. The sequenced sample consisted of PBMCs. The receptors shown here come from a man between 40 and 49 years old in good health and CMV-seropositive.

The chain joins TRBV5-8 to TRBJ1-6; TRBD1 might be the D (5 bases). V dropped 5 bases and J dropped 7 bases, with 13 bases sitting between them. The CDR3 runs to 14 residues. Germline V CDR1 and CDR2: SGHTS, YDEGEE. The CDR3 DNA follows: TGTGCCAGCAGGCGGGACTTAGGAAATTCACCCCTCCACTTT. Encoded protein: CASRRDLGNSPLHF. Based on the CDR3 plus reference TRBV5-8 and TRBJ1-6, the full variable domain is EAGVTQSPTHLIKTRGQQATLRCSPISGHTSVYWYQQALGLGLQFLLWYDEGEERNRGNFPPRFSGRQFPNYSSELNVNALELEDSALYLCASRRDLGNSPLHFGNGTRLTVT.

The genes are TRBV6-5 and TRBJ1-1; no clear D. Trimming left V 2 bases short and J 1 base short, with 14 bases between. The germline V gene encodes CDR1 MNHEY and CDR2 SVGAGI. CDR3 length: 16 residues. This CDR3 reads CASSYKSAGTNTEAFF. Written as DNA, the CDR3 is TGTGCCAGCAGTTACAAGAGCGCGGGTACGAACACTGAAGCTTTCTTT.

The rearrangement links TRBV5-6 to TRBJ2-7; tentatively, D is TRBD2 (6 bases). Germline CDR1 is SGHDT and CDR2 is YYEEEE. V lost 4 bases and J 0 bases, leaving 11 bases between the germline ends. The CDR3 runs to 14 residues. CDR3 sequence: CASSRGLLSYEQYF. CDR3 nucleotide sequence: TGTGCCAGCAGCCGGGGACTCCTCTCCTACGAGCAGTACTTC.

The genes are TRBV7-9 and TRBJ1-3, with a tentative D call TRBD1 (6 bases). V was pared by 1 base and J by 3 bases, with 10 bases between. The CDR3 runs to 15 residues. The V gene's germline CDR1 is SEHNR and CDR2 FQNEAQ (reference sequence). The CDR3 region is CASSLVGGFGNTIYF. The DNA for the CDR3 is TGTGCCAGCAGCTTAGTAGGGGGATTTGGAAACACCATATATTTT.

The chain couples TRBV11-2 to TRBJ2-7; 10 nucleotides match TRBD1. The CDR3 totals 15 residues. CDR1 and CDR2 (germline): SGHAT, FQNNGV. V gave up 5 bases and J gave up 3 bases; unmatched junction bases: 7. The CDR3 here is CASSGGQGINYEQYF. The CDR3 nucleotides are TGTGCCAGCAGCGGGGGACAGGGGATTAACTACGAGCAGTACTTC.

The V gene is TRBV27, the J gene TRBJ2-2, with 11 bases matching TRBD1. Germline values: CDR1 MNHEY, CDR2 SMNVEV (reference sequence). Losses at the gene ends were 3 bases for V and 4 bases for J; bases not matched to a gene: 13. The CDR3 has 19 residues. The DNA for the CDR3 is TGTGCCAGCAGTTTCCGCGGACAGGGGGCTACTAGGGGCACCGGGGAGCTGTTTTTT. This gives the protein CASSFRGQGATRGTGELFF.

The chain is built from TRBV4-2 and TRBJ2-2, with D uncertain. Germline loops: CDR1 LGHNA, CDR2 YNFKEQ. V dropped 0 bases and J dropped 2 bases, with 4 bases sitting between them. The CDR3 covers 14 residues. CDR3: CASSQDSNTGELFF. CDR3 coding DNA: TGTGCCAGCAGCCAAGACTCTAACACCGGGGAGCTGTTTTTT.

This sequence joins TRBV27 and TRBJ1-5; D is unclear. The CDR3 sequence is 13 residues long. Trimming took 4 bases from V and 0 from J, leaving 4 bases between them. The germline V gene has CDR1 MNHEY and CDR2 SMNVEV (reference sequence). CDR3 in amino acids: CASSSVSNQPQHF. CDR3 nucleotides: TGTGCCAGCAGTTCAGTTAGCAATCAGCCCCAGCATTTT.

The V call is TRBV5-5, the J call TRBJ2-2, with D possibly matching TRBD1 (6 bases). V gave up 5 bases and J gave up 1 base, with 9 bases separating them. The CDR3 contains 14 residues. The germline gives CDR1 SGHKS, CDR2 YYEKEE (reference sequence). DNA for the CDR3: TGTGCCAGCAGTGAGACAGGGAACACCGGGGAGCTGTTTTTT. This codes for CASSETGNTGELFF.

The chain combines TRBV7-3 with TRBJ2-5; D is unclear. Trimming left V 2 bases short and J 7 bases short, with 11 bases between. Germline V gene lookup returns CDR1 SGHTA and CDR2 FQGTGA. This CDR3 spans 13 amino acids. The CDR3 spells CASSLASTGTQYF. Here the CDR3 DNA reads TGTGCCAGCAGCTTAGCCTCAACGGGGACCCAGTACTTC.

J is TRBJ2-5 and V is TRBV7-8; tentative D call: TRBD1 (6 bases). The CDR3 sequence is 18 residues long. CDR1 is SGHVS, CDR2 FQNEAQ, per germline. The V end was cut by 5 bases, the J end by 6 bases, with 28 bases between. Written as DNA, the CDR3 is TGTGCCAGCAGCCCTAACCTCCTCTCCGACAGGTGGGGGAAGACCCAGTACTTC. Protein: CASSPNLLSDRWGKTQYF.

The chain joins TRBV27 to TRBJ1-1; TRBD1 agrees at 8 bases. This CDR3 region has 17 residues. Trimming cost V 0 bases and J 0 bases; bases outside gene matches: 6. Germline V gene data show CDR1 as MNHEY and CDR2 as SMNVEV (reference sequence). CDR3 sequence reads: CASSLSGGQGLNTEAFF. CDR3 nucleotides: TGTGCCAGCAGTTTATCAGGCGGACAGGGATTGAACACTGAAGCTTTCTTT.

The J gene is TRBJ2-3, the V gene TRBV30; tentatively, D is TRBD1 (6 bases). The CDR3 is 12 residues long. The V and J ends lost 1 base and 8 bases respectively, with 10 bases between them. Germline assignment: CDR1 GTSNPN and CDR2 SVGIG (reference sequence). CDR3: CAWSGGHSTQYF. The CDR3 DNA sequence: TGTGCCTGGAGTGGGGGGCATAGTACGCAGTATTTT.

The rearrangement joins TRBV2 to TRBJ2-5; the match to TRBD1 covers 7 bases. Per germline, CDR1 SNHLY and CDR2 FYNNEI. V shed 7 bases and J 4 bases; nucleotides not matched to a gene: 9. The CDR3 contains 14 residues. CDR3 sequence: CASIRIRGLETQYF. The DNA for the CDR3 is TGTGCCAGCATCCGTATTAGGGGGCTAGAGACCCAGTACTTC. Full variable domain (missing parts from reference TRBV2 and TRBJ2-5): EPEVTQTPSHQVTQMGQEVILRCVPISNHLYFYWYRQILGQKVEFLVSFYNNEISEKSEIFDDQFSVERPDGSNFTLKIRSTKLEDSAMYFCASIRIRGLETQYFGPGTRLLVL.

The CDR3 protein is CASSFVDRAGNTIYF. In nucleotides, the CDR3 is TGTGCCAGCAGCTTTGTCGACAGAGCCGGAAACACCATATATTTT. The chain couples TRBV13 to TRBJ1-3; perhaps TRBD1 as D (5 bases). The CDR3 contains 15 residues. Trimming removed 3 bases at V and 4 bases at J, with 13 bases between. Per the germline V gene, CDR1 is PRHDT and CDR2 is FYEKMQ (reference sequence).

This sequence joins TRBV7-9 and TRBJ1-2; 12 bases map to TRBD1. After removal of 4 bases from V and 5 bases from J, the junction contained 14 bases not matched to a gene. The CDR3 runs to 18 residues. Germline lookup yields CDR1 SEHNR and CDR2 FQNEAQ (reference sequence). The CDR3 loop is CASSSQKIGTGGGYGYTF. The CDR3 nucleotides read TGTGCCAGCAGCTCCCAAAAAATCGGGACAGGGGGCGGTTATGGCTACACCTTC.

This chain links TRBV7-2 with TRBJ1-2, with 9 bases aligning to TRBD1. J lost 8 bases, V lost 5 bases, and 15 bases had no gene match. CDR3 length: 16 amino acids. Germline V gene lookup returns CDR1 SGHTA and CDR2 FQGNSA. CDR3 protein: CASSPRTSDRGGGYTF. The CDR3, as DNA: TGTGCCAGCAGCCCTCGGACATCGGACAGGGGAGGAGGCTACACCTTC.

The V and J genes are TRBV7-2 and TRBJ1-1; D is undetermined. There are 17 residues in the CDR3. Germline V gene data show CDR1 as SGHTA and CDR2 as FQGNSA. Trimming pared 1 base from V and 2 bases from J, leaving 17 bases between. The CDR3 region is CASSLGIQLRFNTEAFF. DNA for the CDR3: TGTGCCAGCAGCTTAGGTATACAGCTTAGGTTTAACACTGAAGCTTTCTTT. The full variable domain, rest sourced from reference TRBV7-2 and TRBJ1-1, is GAGVSQSPSNKVTEKGKDVELRCDPISGHTALYWYRQSLGQGLEFLIYFQGNSAPDKSGLPSDRFSAERTGGSVSTLTIQRTQQEDSAVYLCASSLGIQLRFNTEAFFGQGTRLTVV.

To note about this clone: The same CDR3 also results from other DNA sequences found in this sample. The V gene is TRBV2, the J gene TRBJ1-2; D is uncertain. Trimming took off 3 bases at V and 4 bases at J, with 6 bases between the two ends. This CDR3 spans 12 amino acids. Germline assignment: CDR1 SNHLY and CDR2 FYNNEI. This CDR3 reads CASSDRGYGYTF. CDR3 DNA sequence: TGTGCCAGCAGTGATCGAGGCTATGGCTACACCTTC.

The chain uses TRBV14 and TRBJ1-1, with unresolved D. CDR3 size: 13 residues. In germline, CDR1 is SGHDN, CDR2 FVKESK. V lost 8 bases and J 6 bases, leaving 16 bases between the germline ends. CDR3 residues: CASGLGLISEAFF. The CDR3, as DNA: TGTGCCAGCGGGCTTGGACTTATCTCTGAAGCTTTCTTT.

The chain joins TRBV27 to TRBJ1-1, with D possibly matching TRBD1 (6 bases). The CDR3 is made up of 15 amino acids. In germline, CDR1 is MNHEY, CDR2 SMNVEV (reference sequence). The germline V and J ends were trimmed by 7 bases and 4 bases, with 19 bases remaining between them. In DNA, the CDR3 is TGTGCCAGCACCACCTCCACAGGGAAGGGCACTGAAGCTTTCTTT. Amino acid sequence: CASTTSTGKGTEAFF.